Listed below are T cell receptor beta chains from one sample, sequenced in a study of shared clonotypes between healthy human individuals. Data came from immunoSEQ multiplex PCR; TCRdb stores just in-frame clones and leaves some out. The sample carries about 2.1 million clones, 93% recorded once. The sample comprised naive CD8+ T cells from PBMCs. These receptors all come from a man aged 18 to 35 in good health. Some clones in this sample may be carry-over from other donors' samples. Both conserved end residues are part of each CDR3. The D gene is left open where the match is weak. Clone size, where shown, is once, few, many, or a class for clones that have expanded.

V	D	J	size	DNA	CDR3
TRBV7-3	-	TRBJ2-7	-	TGTGCCAGCAGCTTAGTAGCGGCCCCTACCTACGAGCAGTACTTC	CASSLVAAPTYEQYF
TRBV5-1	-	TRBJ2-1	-	TGCGCCAGCAGCGAGTCCCACAATGAGCAGTTCTTC	CASSESHNEQFF
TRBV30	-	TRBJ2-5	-	TGTGCCTGGAGTGACGGCGGTGAGACCCAGTACTTC	CAWSDGGETQYF
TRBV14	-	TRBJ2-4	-	TGTGCCAGCAGCCAGTACCGAAACATTCAGTACTTC	CASSQYRNIQYF
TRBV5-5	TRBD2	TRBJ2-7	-	TGTGCCAGCAGCGATAGCGGGAGGGCCCTAGACGAGCAGTACTTC	CASSDSGRALDEQYF
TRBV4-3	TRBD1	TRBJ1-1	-	TGCGCCAGCAGCCAAGATGCAGGGGGGTGGACTGAAGCTTTCTTT	CASSQDAGGWTEAFF
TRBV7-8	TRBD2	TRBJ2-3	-	TGTGCCAGCAGCCAACGGAATCTAGCGGGAGGGACAGATACGCAGTATTTT	CASSQRNLAGGTDTQYF
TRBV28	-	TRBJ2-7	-	TGTGCCAGCAGTTTTAACAGCATCTACGAGCAGTACTTC	CASSFNSIYEQYF
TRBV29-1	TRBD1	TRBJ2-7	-	TGCAGCGTTTATGGGACAGGCAGCTCCTACGAGCAGTACTTC	CSVYGTGSSYEQYF
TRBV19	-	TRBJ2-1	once	TGTGCCAGTAGCCTACTCCACAGGGCGAGCTCCTACAATGAGCAGTTCTTC	CASSLLHRASSYNEQFF
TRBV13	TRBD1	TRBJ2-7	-	TGTGCCAGCAGCGAACGCGGGACAGGTCCCTACGAGCAGTACTTC	CASSERGTGPYEQYF
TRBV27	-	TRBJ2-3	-	TGTGCCAGCGACAGAAGAAACACAGATACGCAGTATTTT	CASDRRNTDTQYF
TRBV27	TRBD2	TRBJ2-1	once	TGTGCCAGCAGCTTCCTAGCGGGGGCGGCCGGTGAGCAGTTCTTC	CASSFLAGAAGEQFF
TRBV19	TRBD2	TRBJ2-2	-	TGTGCCAGTAGTATTTTCGGCGGGAGGGCCGGGACCGGGGAGCTGTTTTTT	CASSIFGGRAGTGELFF
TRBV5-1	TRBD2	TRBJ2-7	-	TGCGCCAGCAGCGACGCTAGCGGGGGACCCTACGAGCAGTACTTC	CASSDASGGPYEQYF